This T cell receptor beta chain came from a study of T cell responses to AZD1222 COVID-19 vaccine. Points from the study as a whole: CD4 TCRs linked to vaccination spanned spike, dominating at 160-218 and 743-854.

Concerning this clone: Its target is not known.

TCRdb keeps only in-frame clones here, not all; method: immunoSEQ multiplex PCR. The sample records some 180,000 clones, approximately 90% being singletons. Trimming shortened V by 0 bases and J by 0 bases, and 11 bases separated the two germline ends. The CDR3 has 16 amino acids. Germline V lookup: CDR1 SNHLY, CDR2 FYNNEI. The specimen was peripheral blood, collected 28 days after the second AZD1222 dose. This chain uses TRBV2 with TRBJ1-1; D is unclear. This clonotype was obtained from an adult who received the AZD1222 COVID-19 vaccine. DNA of the CDR3: TGTGCCAGCAGTGAAGCGCTTAAAGGCATGAACACTGAAGCTTTCTTT. This codes for CASSEALKGMNTEAFF.